The next 27 T cell receptor beta chains were all read from a single sample in a study of blood T cell repertoires in COVID-19. TCRdb keeps only in-frame clones here, not all; method: immunoSEQ multiplex PCR. The sample has 200,000 to 250,000 clones; about 90% are singletons. The sequenced sample was peripheral blood. Receptors were obtained from a man under 40 with acute or convalescent COVID-19.

Regarding this clone: One end of the junction fails to match germline, which may point to a read error. The chain recombines TRBV15 with TRBJ2-7; the D gene is possibly TRBD1 (6 bases). The CDR3 is 12 residues long. CDR1 LNHNV and CDR2 YYDKDF come from the germline V gene (reference sequence). The CDR3 bases are TGTGCTACCAGGGGAGATACCTACGAGCAGTACTTC. Protein sequence: CATRGDTYEQYF.

The chain employs TRBV29-1 and TRBJ1-1, with D unresolved. Germline assignment: CDR1 SQVTM and CDR2 ANQGSEA. The CDR3 is made up of 11 amino acids. V was shortened by 4 bases and J by 9 bases, with 12 bases between the two germline ends. The CDR3 DNA sequence: TGCAGCGTTGGCCTTGGAGACCAAGCTTTCTTT. The encoded protein is CSVGLGDQAFF.

This clone came up once. The V gene is TRBV4-1, the J gene TRBJ2-7, with TRBD1 matching 9 bases. The germline CDR1 and CDR2 sequences are MGHRA and YSYEKL. This CDR3 is built from 15 residues. V lost 5 bases and J lost 2; bases outside the gene matches: 7. CDR3 sequence (DNA): TGCGCCAGCAGCTCACCGGGACAGGGAACCTACGAGCAGTACTTC. Protein sequence: CASSSPGQGTYEQYF.

The chain couples TRBV28 to TRBJ1-3; TRBD1 might be the D (6 bases). The CDR3 runs 16 residues. V was clipped by 2 bases and J by 2 bases, with 13 bases between them. Germline CDR1 is MDHEN and CDR2 is SYDVKM. The CDR3 is CASSLPLDSAGNTIYF. The CDR3, as DNA: TGTGCCAGCAGTTTACCCCTGGACAGCGCTGGAAACACCATATATTTT.

This clone appeared once. This chain uses TRBV27 with TRBJ1-4; maybe TRBD1 (5 bases). Germline CDR1 MNHEY, CDR2 SMNVEV (reference sequence). The CDR3 runs to 15 residues. Deletions cut 0 bases from V and 8 bases from J, with 13 bases between. The CDR3 protein is CASSLSRGNREKLFF. CDR3 DNA: TGTGCCAGCAGTTTATCGCGGGGGAATCGCGAAAAACTGTTTTTT. The full variable domain, in which reference TRBV27 and TRBJ1-4 provide the parts outside the CDR3, is EAQVTQNPRYLITVTGKKLTVTCSQNMNHEYMSWYRQDPGLGLRQIYYSMNVEVTDKGDVPEGYKVSRKEKRNFPLILESPSPNQTSLYFCASSLSRGNREKLFFGSGTQLSVL.

This chain joins TRBV11-3 and TRBJ2-3; tentatively, D is TRBD2 (5 bases). This CDR3 has 12 residues. Germline V gene lookup returns CDR1 SGHNT and CDR2 YENEEA. The germline V and J ends were trimmed by 0 bases and 8 bases, with 6 bases remaining between them. CDR3 nucleotides: TGTGCCAGCAGCTTAGACCGGGGTACGCAGTATTTT. Translation gives CASSLDRGTQYF.

This chain connects TRBV29-1 to TRBJ1-2, with 7 bases aligning to TRBD1. The germline V gene encodes CDR1 SQVTM and CDR2 ANQGSEA. Unmatched junction bases numbered 13, after V lost 7 bases and J lost 8 bases. The CDR3 loop spans 13 amino acids. CDR3 in DNA: TGCAGCGGGGATTCCGGGACAGCCGGCGGCTACACCTTC. It codes for CSGDSGTAGGYTF.

This rearrangement joins TRBV7-9 to TRBJ1-2; the match to TRBD1 covers 7 bases. The V gene's germline CDR1 is SEHNR and CDR2 FQNEAQ (reference sequence). The CDR3 is 15 amino acids. The J segment lost 2 bases and the V segment lost 1 base, leaving 4 bases of the junction unmatched. CDR3 coding DNA: TGTGCCAGCAGCTTAGGTAGACAGGGAAACTATGGCTACACCTTC. Its translation: CASSLGRQGNYGYTF.

The chain carries TRBV12-3 or TRBV12-4 and TRBJ1-2; D may be TRBD1 (5 bases). The V gene lost 6 bases and the J gene lost 5 bases, with 10 bases spanning the gap. The CDR3 is 12 residues long. The chain's CDR3 is CASSVSGYGYTF. DNA of the CDR3: TGTGCCAGCAGCGTTTCAGGGTATGGCTACACCTTC.

The rearrangement joins TRBV28 to TRBJ1-3; maybe TRBD1 (5 bases). Germline V gives CDR1 MDHEN, CDR2 SYDVKM. The V gene lost 5 bases and the J gene lost 4 bases, with 15 bases spanning the gap. This CDR3 is 15 amino acids long. The CDR3 protein is CASSLLRTSGNTIYF. Written as DNA, the CDR3 is TGTGCCAGCAGTCTCCTCAGGACATCCGGAAACACCATATATTTT.

The chain recombines TRBV7-9 with TRBJ1-2; tentative D call: TRBD1 (6 bases). Germline V lookup: CDR1 SEHNR, CDR2 FQNEAQ (reference sequence). Deletions cut 5 bases from V and 6 bases from J, with 22 bases between. This CDR3 has 16 residues. In DNA, the CDR3 is TGTGCCAGCAGCCCCATTCCTAAAACAGGGTTTCATGGCTACACCTTC. Protein product: CASSPIPKTGFHGYTF.

V and J are TRBV6-6 and TRBJ2-3; TRBD2 is a possible D gene (6 bases). The ends were cut back, 4 bases at V and 6 bases at J, with 14 bases in the middle. CDR3 length equals 14 residues. Germline CDR1 and CDR2: MNHNY and SVGAGI (reference sequence). CDR3 coding DNA: TGTGCCAGCAGTTCCCCGGGGGATTGGGATACGCAGTATTTT. Its protein product is CASSSPGDWDTQYF.

The rearrangement joins TRBV12-3 or TRBV12-4 to TRBJ1-5; D gene uncertain. The CDR3 runs 13 residues. V gave up 3 bases and J gave up 10 bases, with 13 bases separating them. CDR3 bases: TGTGCCAGCAGTTTCTTCAGGTCAGACCCCCAGCATTTT. Translating gives CASSFFRSDPQHF.

The chain links TRBV28 to TRBJ2-3, with TRBD2 matching 9 bases. CDR1 is MDHEN, CDR2 SYDVKM, per germline. V shed 7 bases, J shed 5 bases, and the junction held 4 bases outside the gene matches. The CDR3 sequence is 13 residues long. The CDR3 DNA reads as TGTGCCAGCACCCAGCGGGAGGTAGATACGCAGTATTTT. It specifies CASTQREVDTQYF.

V and J are TRBV27 and TRBJ1-6; a weak D match, TRBD1 (6 bases). Germline V gene data show CDR1 as MNHEY and CDR2 as SMNVEV (reference sequence). The V end was cut by 6 bases, the J end by 13 bases, with 19 bases between. The length of the CDR3 is 14 residues. The CDR3 sequence is CASRTGTSGYPLHF. The CDR3 bases are TGTGCCAGCAGAACCGGGACAAGTGGCTATCCCCTCCACTTT.

This clone was seen a single time. This chain connects TRBV6-6 to TRBJ2-2; the D is unclear. V was shortened by 5 bases and J by 7 bases, with 5 bases between the two germline ends. The CDR3 runs 11 residues. Germline V gene lookup returns CDR1 MNHNY and CDR2 SVGAGI (reference sequence). CDR3 protein: CASSPLGELFF. The CDR3 coding sequence is TGTGCCAGCAGTCCCCTCGGGGAGCTGTTTTTT.

The chain has TRBV15 and TRBJ2-5; D is perhaps TRBD1 (8 bases). V was trimmed by 0 bases and J by 5 bases, leaving 13 bases between them. This CDR3 comprises 15 residues. Per the germline V gene, CDR1 is LNHNV and CDR2 is YYDKDF (reference sequence). This CDR3 reads CATSRDGQGGETQYF. Here the CDR3 DNA reads TGTGCCACCAGCAGAGATGGACAGGGAGGGGAGACCCAGTACTTC.

This chain connects TRBV11-2 to TRBJ2-7; 8 positions match TRBD1. The germline V gene has CDR1 SGHAT and CDR2 FQNNGV. The V gene end was trimmed by 5 bases and the J gene end by 3 bases; junction bases not matched to a gene: 3. The CDR3 has 13 residues. The CDR3 nucleotides read TGTGCCAGCAGCCCCGGGACAGGCTACGAGCAGTACTTC. As protein: CASSPGTGYEQYF.

A single count supports this clone. The chain joins TRBV7-9 to TRBJ2-2, with a tentative D call TRBD2 (8 bases). Trimming stripped 8 bases from V and 7 bases from J, with 20 bases between. CDR1 is SEHNR and CDR2 is FQNEAQ in the germline V gene (reference sequence). The CDR3 consists of 15 residues. Here the CDR3 reads CASRLTGAGGGELFF. In nucleotides, the CDR3 is TGTGCCAGCCGCCTTACAGGGGCGGGAGGCGGGGAGCTGTTTTTT.

The J gene is TRBJ1-6, the V gene TRBV6-5; the match to TRBD1 covers 7 bases. The germline V gene encodes CDR1 MNHEY and CDR2 SVGAGI. J gave up 7 bases and V 5 bases, and 8 bases lay outside the gene matches. This CDR3 spans 15 amino acids. Written as DNA, the CDR3 is TGTGCCAGCAGTCCCAGGGACAGATTAAATTCACCCCTCCACTTT. Protein sequence: CASSPRDRLNSPLHF.

J is TRBJ1-5 and V is TRBV20-1, with TRBD1 matching 10 bases. Germline V gene sequence: CDR1 DFQATT, CDR2 SNEGSKA (reference sequence). J gave up 7 bases and V 3 bases, and 9 bases lay outside the gene matches. The CDR3 totals 15 residues. This CDR3 reads CSASHRDRGGQPQHF. DNA for the CDR3: TGCAGTGCTAGTCACCGGGACAGGGGTGGACAGCCCCAGCATTTT.

This clone was seen only once. This chain joins TRBV5-5 and TRBJ1-1; 11 bases map to TRBD1. The ends lost 0 bases at V and 3 bases at J; junction bases unmatched: 1. Germline CDR1 reads SGHKS; CDR2 reads YYEKEE (reference sequence). This CDR3 contains 15 residues. Here the CDR3 reads CASSLGDRGYTEAFF. The CDR3 DNA is TGTGCCAGCAGCTTGGGGGACAGGGGGTACACTGAAGCTTTCTTT.

The gene calls are TRBV5-1 and TRBJ2-7; TRBD1 aligns across 11 bases. Germline CDR1 reads SGHRS; CDR2 reads YFSETQ. V gave up 3 bases and J gave up 2 bases; unmatched junction bases: 1. CDR3 length: 14 residues. This CDR3 is CASSWDRGAYEQYF. In DNA form, the CDR3 reads TGCGCCAGCAGCTGGGACAGGGGGGCCTACGAGCAGTACTTC. The variable domain in full, completed from reference TRBV5-1 and TRBJ2-7, reads KAGVTQTPRYLIKTRGQQVTLSCSPISGHRSVSWYQQTPGQGLQFLFEYFSETQRNKGNFPGRFSGRQFSNSRSEMNVSTLELGDSALYLCASSWDRGAYEQYFGPGTRLTVT.

This chain joins TRBV7-9 and TRBJ2-7; 7 positions agree with TRBD1. Germline assignment: CDR1 SEHNR and CDR2 FQNEAQ (reference sequence). This CDR3 has 12 amino acids. With 5 bases clipped from V and 4 bases from J, the junction kept 2 bases outside the gene matches. The CDR3 sequence: CASSHRGYEQYF. CDR3 sequence (DNA): TGTGCCAGCAGCCACAGGGGTTACGAGCAGTACTTC.

The chain couples TRBV19 to TRBJ2-4, with a tentative D call TRBD1 (6 bases). V lost 8 bases and J 9 bases, leaving 17 bases between the germline ends. The CDR3 runs to 13 residues. Germline V gene sequence: CDR1 LNHDA, CDR2 SQIVND (reference sequence). The chain's CDR3 is CASCSTVGAIQYF. DNA for the CDR3: TGTGCCAGTTGTAGTACGGTGGGGGCCATTCAGTACTTC.

The chain couples TRBV28 to TRBJ1-1; 7 nucleotides agree with TRBD1. Germline loops: CDR1 MDHEN, CDR2 SYDVKM. V trimming: 8 bases; J trimming: 0 bases; junction bases outside the gene matches: 9. This CDR3 is built from 15 residues. CDR3 nucleotide sequence: TGTGCCAGCGCGGGACAGATAGACATGAACACTGAAGCTTTCTTT. As protein: CASAGQIDMNTEAFF.

The chain carries TRBV3-1 (or the pseudogene TRBV3-2) and TRBJ1-2; D not resolved. This CDR3 comprises 12 residues. Per the germline V gene, CDR1 is LGHDT and CDR2 is YNNKEL (reference sequence). The ends were cut back, 2 bases at V and 4 bases at J, with 5 bases in the middle. CDR3 protein: CASSQFIYGYTF. The CDR3 nucleotides are TGTGCCAGCAGCCAATTTATCTATGGCTACACCTTC.